Sequencing of this TCR beta chain was carried out in a study of PD-1 blockade in classical Hodgkin lymphoma (dated by TCRdb to the early 2020s). A note on the overall study: Nivolumab dosing was 3 mg/kg intravenously every 2 weeks, continuing until either disease progression or unacceptable toxicity. The study used CyTOF and TCR beta sequencing to define a peripheral blood immune signature of response to PD-1 blockade in classical Hodgkin lymphoma. The study at large found these results: Patients starting nivolumab less than 1 year after ASCT had lower diversity and were excluded from later analyses to avoid confounding by immune reconstitution. The study was restricted to a single clinical trial cohort, and the causes of repertoire differences, possibly disease activity or prior therapy, were left undefined. Baseline TCR diversity was reported to be lower in newly diagnosed patients than in healthy donors, and even lower in relapsed/refractory patients. CD4+ but not CD8+ TCR diversity rose significantly by C4D1 (p=0.0027 vs p=0.16), most apparent in complete responders (p=0.02). Trial patients achieving complete response had baseline diversity similar to newly diagnosed patients, whereas partial responders and progressors had significantly lower diversity.

The V and J ends are trimmed by 0 bases and 8 bases, leaving 8 bases between them. The CDR3 covers 13 residues, taking in both the cysteine and the phenylalanine. Only the CDR3 part of the read is kept: 39 bases, read in frame from the first base. Sequences LGHNA (CDR1) and YNFKEQ (CDR2) are obtained from the germline V gene. Details on this clone: Its antigen is still unknown. Base quality data are lacking; no much larger clone is found one base away.

The Qiagen DNeasy kit was used to extract genomic DNA from unsorted PBMCs and from the negatively selected CD4+ and CD8+ fractions. TCR beta CDR3 regions were amplified by immunoSEQ multiplex PCR using primers annealing to V and J segments. A synthetic immune receptor repertoire was used to minimize amplification bias, and remaining bias was computationally removed after sequencing. The original pipeline was this. Repertoire diversity was quantified as the Shannon entropy index using custom Python scripts. The unsorted, CD4+ and CD8+ repertoires were each analyzed separately, with the exception of combined analyses, where CD4+ and CD8+ sequences were merged in silico. A clone counted as expanded when the clone's frequency after treatment rose at least 2-fold relative to C1D1, and clones undetected at baseline were given a pseudocount of 0.5. Clones with 0 or 1 copy at C1D1 were defined as singleton clones, while clones with 2 or more copies were defined as non-singleton clones. By matching protein sequences in sorted samples from the same patient, clones expanded in unsorted samples were annotated as CD4+, CD8+ or unknown. Wilcoxon tests on paired samples were used to test diversity changes from C1D1 to C4D1. In its TCRdb copy, this immuneACCESS table keeps in-frame sequences only and misses some clones. Where compared with another copy, unresolved V genes explain less than half of these, and the others have no known cause. That table furnishes V, J and clone size, whereas the DNA furnished D and trimming. A total of around 19,000 clones appear in this sample, roughly 73% of them only once. The ten largest clones take up about 24% of the sample.

The meaning of the sample's time point label: cycle 2 day 1 (C2D1) of nivolumab. All trial patients had relapsed after autologous stem cell transplantation, with cohorts A, B and C differing in prior brentuximab vedotin exposure. The trial cohort was composed of over 50 patients with relapsed/refractory classical Hodgkin lymphoma, for whom complete response, partial response or progressive disease was recorded as best overall response. In the multi-cohort phase II CheckMate 205 trial, trial patients received single-agent nivolumab. An independent review committee assessed best overall response by applying the 2007 International Working Group response criteria. Trial PBMCs were collected immediately before nivolumab initiation (C1D1) and during therapy at cycle 2 day 1 and cycle 4 day 1. Peripheral blood was collected in 8 mL Vacutainer Cell Preparation Tubes, from which PBMCs were isolated by centrifugation and then cryopreserved.

The TCR comes from a human donor with classical Hodgkin lymphoma. Sequenced material: peripheral blood mononuclear cells (PBMCs), taken before the second cycle of nivolumab. The chain is made from TRBV4-2 and TRBJ2-1; possibly the D gene is TRBD2, per 5 matching bases. The base sequence is TGTGCCAGCAGCCAAGATGAGGGTGATGAGCAGTTCTTC. It is translated as CASSQDEGDEQFF.